One sample yielded the 16 T cell receptor beta chains listed below, sequenced in a study of T cells expressing NK-cell markers. With the 5' RACE reads reprocessed, TCRdb shows one record per CDR3 protein and no DNA. The sample yields hundreds of thousands of distinct CDR3 sequences, of which the top ten take up approximately 6.8%. Specimen: blood T cells: a sorted CD56 or NKG2C T cell subset, CD4+ or CD8+ T cells, or bulk PBMC T cells (not recorded which). The source of these receptors is a woman aged 18 to 75 in good health.

The chain links TRBV5-1 to TRBJ2-1. The CDR3 consists of 15 residues. CDR1 is SGHRS, CDR2 YFSETQ, per germline. This chain's CDR3 is CASSPDLSSYNEQFF.

The rearrangement links TRBV30 to TRBJ2-7. The germline V gene encodes CDR1 GTSNPN and CDR2 SVGIG (reference sequence). The length of the CDR3 is 13 residues. CDR3: CAWRNRGTYEQYF.

The chain carries TRBV19 and TRBJ1-5. The CDR3 sequence is 13 residues long. Germline V gene sequence: CDR1 LNHDA, CDR2 SQIVND (reference sequence). The CDR3 sequence: CASSVNQNQPQHF.

This sequence joins TRBV19 and TRBJ2-5. The CDR3 length is 14 residues. Germline CDR1 LNHDA, CDR2 SQIVND (reference sequence). This CDR3 reads CASSISNPQETQYF.

CDR3 protein: CASSPGTGNTEAFF. The chain uses TRBV18 and TRBJ1-1; TCRdb calls TRBD1, which cannot be checked without DNA. The CDR3 is 14 amino acids. Germline loops: CDR1 KGHSH, CDR2 LQKENI.

The rearrangement joins TRBV12-3 or TRBV12-4 to TRBJ1-2; TCRdb outputs TRBD1, but without DNA this stays unchecked. The CDR3 has 13 amino acids. This CDR3 reads CASSPGPGYGYTF.

The chain recombines TRBV4-1 with TRBJ2-5; TCRdb's D call of TRBD1 is untestable without DNA. Germline V lookup: CDR1 MGHRA, CDR2 YSYEKL. The length of the CDR3 is 16 residues. CDR3 protein: CASSPNRGQGKETQYF.

Here the CDR3 reads CATSETGTGDAEQYF. The chain employs TRBV24-1 and TRBJ2-7; the TRBD1 assignment by TCRdb is unverifiable without DNA. There are 15 residues in the CDR3. Looked up from germline, CDR1 is KGHDR and CDR2 is SFDVKD.

This chain uses TRBV6-5 with TRBJ1-5; TCRdb's D call, TRBD1, is unchecked because there is no DNA. The CDR3 totals 15 residues. Germline lookup yields CDR1 MNHEY and CDR2 SVGAGI. The CDR3 loop is CASSWGDRVGQPQHF.

The gene calls are TRBV27 and TRBJ2-7. CDR1 MNHEY and CDR2 SMNVEV come from the germline V gene (reference sequence). The CDR3 extends over 11 amino acids. This chain's CDR3 is CASSHGYEQYF.

This chain links TRBV6-1 with TRBJ1-2; no DNA is available, so the TRBD1 call from TCRdb remains unchecked. CDR1 MNHNS and CDR2 SASEGT come from the germline V gene. This CDR3 has 13 amino acids. The CDR3 spells CASSTGTGPGYTF.

V and J are TRBV4-3 and TRBJ2-3; TCRdb's D call, TRBD2, is unchecked because there is no DNA. CDR1 is LGHNA and CDR2 is YSLEER in the germline V gene. This CDR3 is built from 14 residues. The CDR3 loop is CASSQVREGDTQYF.

The gene calls are TRBV5-4 and TRBJ1-1. Germline loops: CDR1 SGHNT, CDR2 YYREEE (reference sequence). The CDR3 is 14 residues long. The CDR3 sequence is CASRTDPPNTEAFF.

The chain uses TRBV7-9 and TRBJ2-1; TCRdb reports TRBD1, a call that lacks DNA to check it against. The germline V gene encodes CDR1 SEHNR and CDR2 FQNEAQ (reference sequence). The CDR3 has 13 residues. The CDR3 loop is CASPAQGHNEQFF.

V and J are TRBV20-1 and TRBJ1-4; lacking DNA, the TRBD1 call made by TCRdb goes unchecked. Germline V gene sequence: CDR1 DFQATT, CDR2 SNEGSKA (reference sequence). This CDR3 spans 14 amino acids. Here the CDR3 reads CSVSDRGLGEKLFF.

The rearrangement links TRBV10-3 to TRBJ2-3. This CDR3 comprises 15 residues. Germline CDR1 and CDR2: ENHRY and SYGVKD. The CDR3 spells CAISDGGLMGDTQYF.